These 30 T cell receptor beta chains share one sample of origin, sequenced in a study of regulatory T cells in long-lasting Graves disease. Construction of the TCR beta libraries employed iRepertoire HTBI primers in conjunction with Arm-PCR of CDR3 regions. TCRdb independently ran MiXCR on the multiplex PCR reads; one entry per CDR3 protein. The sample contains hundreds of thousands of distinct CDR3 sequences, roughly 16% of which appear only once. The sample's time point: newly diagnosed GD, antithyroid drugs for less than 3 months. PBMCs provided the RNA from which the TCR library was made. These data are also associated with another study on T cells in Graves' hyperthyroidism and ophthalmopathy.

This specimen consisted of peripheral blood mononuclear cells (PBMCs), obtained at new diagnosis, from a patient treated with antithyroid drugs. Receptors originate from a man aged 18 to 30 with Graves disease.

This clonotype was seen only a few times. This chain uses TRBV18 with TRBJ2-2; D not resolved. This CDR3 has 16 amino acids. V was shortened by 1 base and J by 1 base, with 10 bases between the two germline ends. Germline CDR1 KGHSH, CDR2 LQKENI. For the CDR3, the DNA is TGTGCCAGCTCACCACAGCGACAAATGAACACCGGGGAGCTGTTTTTT. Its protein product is CASSPQRQMNTGELFF.

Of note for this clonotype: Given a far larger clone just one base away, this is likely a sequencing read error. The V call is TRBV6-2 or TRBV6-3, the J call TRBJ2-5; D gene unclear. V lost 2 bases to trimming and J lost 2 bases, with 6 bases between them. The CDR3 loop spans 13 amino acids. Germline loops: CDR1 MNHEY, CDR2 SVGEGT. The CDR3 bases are TGTGCCAGCAGTTACGTCCAGCAAGAGACCCAGTACTTC. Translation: CASSYVQQETQYF.

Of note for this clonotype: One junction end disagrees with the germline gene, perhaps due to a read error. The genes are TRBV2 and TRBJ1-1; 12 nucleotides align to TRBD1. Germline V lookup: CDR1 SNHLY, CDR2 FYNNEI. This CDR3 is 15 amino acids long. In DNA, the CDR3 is TGTGCCAGCAGTTTGGGACAGGGGGCAGTCGGTGAGGGAGTCTTT. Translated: CASSLGQGAVGEGVF.

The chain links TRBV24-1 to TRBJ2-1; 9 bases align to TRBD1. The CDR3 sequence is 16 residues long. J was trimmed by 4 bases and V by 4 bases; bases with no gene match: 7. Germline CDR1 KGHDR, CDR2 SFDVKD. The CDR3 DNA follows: TGTGCCACCAGTGAACCCGGACAGGGGAAGTACAATGAGCAGTTCTTC. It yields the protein CATSEPGQGKYNEQFF.

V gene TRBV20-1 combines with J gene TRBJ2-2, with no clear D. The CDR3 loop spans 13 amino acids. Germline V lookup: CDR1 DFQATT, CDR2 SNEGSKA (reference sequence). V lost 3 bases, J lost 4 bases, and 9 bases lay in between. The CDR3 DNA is TGCAGTGCTAGTACACCAATCACCGGGGAGCTGTTTTTT. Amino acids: CSASTPITGELFF.

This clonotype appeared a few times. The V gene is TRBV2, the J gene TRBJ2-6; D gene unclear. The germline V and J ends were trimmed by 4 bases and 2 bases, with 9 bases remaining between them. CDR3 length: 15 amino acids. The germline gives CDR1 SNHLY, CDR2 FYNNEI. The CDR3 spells CASSVSRAGANVLTF. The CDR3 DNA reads TGTGCCAGCAGTGTCAGTAGGGCTGGGGCCAACGTCCTGACTTTC.

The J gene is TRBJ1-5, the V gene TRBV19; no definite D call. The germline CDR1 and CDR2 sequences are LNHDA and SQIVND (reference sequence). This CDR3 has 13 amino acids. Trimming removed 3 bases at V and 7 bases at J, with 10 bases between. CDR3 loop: CASSIGRAQPQHF. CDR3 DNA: TGTGCCAGTAGTATCGGCAGAGCACAGCCCCAGCATTTT.

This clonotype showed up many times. CDR3 region: CASSPTGLAGIAETQYF. The CDR3 DNA follows: TGTGCCAGCAGCCCTACCGGACTAGCGGGAATTGCGGAGACCCAGTACTTC. The rearrangement joins TRBV11-2 to TRBJ2-5; 12 nucleotides align to TRBD2. Germline V CDR1 and CDR2: SGHAT, FQNNGV. With V trimmed by 5 bases and J by 5 bases, 12 bases remained unmatched. The CDR3 runs to 17 residues.

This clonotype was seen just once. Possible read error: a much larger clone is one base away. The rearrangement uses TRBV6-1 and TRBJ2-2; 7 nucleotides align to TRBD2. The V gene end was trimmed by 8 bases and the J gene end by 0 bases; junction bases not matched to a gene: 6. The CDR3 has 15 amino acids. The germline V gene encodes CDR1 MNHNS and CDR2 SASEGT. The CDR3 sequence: CASGLAETNTGELFF. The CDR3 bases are TGTGCCAGCGGGCTAGCGGAAACGAACACCGGGGAGCTGTTTTTT.

The CDR3 loop is CASSRQEGFDEKLFF. The DNA for the CDR3 is TGCGCCAGCAGCCGTCAGGAAGGTTTCGATGAAAAACTGTTTTTT. This chain joins TRBV4-1 and TRBJ1-4; D is ambiguous. V lost 4 bases to trimming and J lost 6 bases, with 15 bases between them. Germline CDR1 and CDR2: MGHRA and YSYEKL. This CDR3 has 15 residues.

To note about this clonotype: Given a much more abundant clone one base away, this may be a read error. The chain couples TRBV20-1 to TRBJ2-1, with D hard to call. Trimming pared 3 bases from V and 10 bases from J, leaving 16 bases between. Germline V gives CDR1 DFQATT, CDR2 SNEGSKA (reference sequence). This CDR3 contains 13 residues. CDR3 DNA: TGCAGTGCTAGGGGCCGAGAGACCTACGAGCAGTTCTTC. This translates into CSARGRETYEQFF.

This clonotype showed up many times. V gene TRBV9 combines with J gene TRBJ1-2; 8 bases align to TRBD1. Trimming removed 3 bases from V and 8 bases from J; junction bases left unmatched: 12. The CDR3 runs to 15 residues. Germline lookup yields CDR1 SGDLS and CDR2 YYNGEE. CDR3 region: CASSASDRVEGGYTF. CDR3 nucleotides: TGTGCCAGCAGCGCCTCGGACAGGGTCGAAGGAGGCTACACCTTC. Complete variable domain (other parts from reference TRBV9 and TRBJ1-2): DSGVTQTPKHLITATGQRVTLRCSPRSGDLSVYWYQQSLDQGLQFLIQYYNGEERAKGNILERFSAQQFPDLHSELNLSSLELGDSALYFCASSASDRVEGGYTFGSGTRLTVV.

CDR3 protein: CAIRQPGHQAYEQYF. The CDR3 region has the DNA TGTGCCATCAGGCAACCGGGACACCAAGCCTACGAGCAGTACTTC. This chain links TRBV10-3 with TRBJ2-7; tentatively, D is TRBD1 (6 bases). Trimming stripped 6 bases from V and 2 bases from J, with 17 bases between. CDR3 size: 15 residues. The germline gives CDR1 ENHRY, CDR2 SYGVKD.

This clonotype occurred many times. The CDR3 reads CASSLLTGTVSNEQFF. In DNA form, the CDR3 reads TGTGCCAGCAGTCTACTAACAGGGACAGTGAGCAATGAGCAGTTCTTC. The rearrangement links TRBV27 to TRBJ2-1; TRBD1 matches at 7 bases. The CDR3 totals 16 residues. The junction had 13 bases not matched to a gene; V was cut back by 5 bases and J by 6 bases. Per the germline V gene, CDR1 is MNHEY and CDR2 is SMNVEV (reference sequence).

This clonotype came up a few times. For the CDR3, the DNA is TGTGCCTGGGAACAGCGCTCTGGGGCCAACGTCCTGACTTTC. It codes for CAWEQRSGANVLTF. The chain employs TRBV30 and TRBJ2-6; D unclear. The CDR3 loop spans 14 amino acids. Looked up from germline, CDR1 is GTSNPN and CDR2 is SVGIG (reference sequence). V lost 5 bases to trimming and J lost 0 bases, with 8 bases between them.

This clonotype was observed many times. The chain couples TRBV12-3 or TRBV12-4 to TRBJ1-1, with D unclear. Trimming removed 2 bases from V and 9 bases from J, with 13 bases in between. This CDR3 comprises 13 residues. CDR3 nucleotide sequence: TGTGCCAGCAGTTTACGGTCGAGCGTGAAAGCTTTCTTT. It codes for CASSLRSSVKAFF.

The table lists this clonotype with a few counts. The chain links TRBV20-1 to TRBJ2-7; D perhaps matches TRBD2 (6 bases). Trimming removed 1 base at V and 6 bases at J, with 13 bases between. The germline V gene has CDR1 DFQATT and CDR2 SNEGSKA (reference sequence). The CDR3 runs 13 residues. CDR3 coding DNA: TGCAGTGCTAGAGTCGCCCGGGGAGGCGAGCAGTACTTC. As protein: CSARVARGGEQYF.

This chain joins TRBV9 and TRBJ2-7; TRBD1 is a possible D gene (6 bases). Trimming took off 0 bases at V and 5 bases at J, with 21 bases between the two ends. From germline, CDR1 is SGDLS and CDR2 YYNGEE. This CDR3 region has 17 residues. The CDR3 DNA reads TGTGCCAGCAGCGTAGGAGGGATGTTGGACAGCCCCGACGAGCAGTACTTC. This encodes CASSVGGMLDSPDEQYF.

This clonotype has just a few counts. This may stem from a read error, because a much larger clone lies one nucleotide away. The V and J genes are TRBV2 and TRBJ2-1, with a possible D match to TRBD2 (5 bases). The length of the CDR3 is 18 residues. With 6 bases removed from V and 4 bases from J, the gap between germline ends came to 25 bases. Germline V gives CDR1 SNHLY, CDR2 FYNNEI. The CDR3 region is CASSGDKAGLVSYNEQFF. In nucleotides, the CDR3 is TGTGCCAGCAGCGGAGATAAGGCGGGCCTCGTTTCGTACAATGAGCAGTTCTTC.

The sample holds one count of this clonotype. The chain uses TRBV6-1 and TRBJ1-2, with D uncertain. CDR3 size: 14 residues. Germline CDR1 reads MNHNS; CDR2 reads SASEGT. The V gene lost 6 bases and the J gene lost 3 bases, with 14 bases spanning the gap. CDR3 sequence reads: CASRGRWTDYGYTF. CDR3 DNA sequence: TGTGCCAGCAGGGGCCGATGGACGGACTATGGCTACACCTTC.

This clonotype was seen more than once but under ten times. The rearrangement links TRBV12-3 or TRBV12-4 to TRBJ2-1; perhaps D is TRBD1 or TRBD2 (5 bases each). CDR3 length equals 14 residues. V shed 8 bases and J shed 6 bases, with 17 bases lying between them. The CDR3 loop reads CASFGKGTFNEQFF. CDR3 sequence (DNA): TGTGCCAGCTTCGGGAAAGGGACCTTCAATGAGCAGTTCTTC.

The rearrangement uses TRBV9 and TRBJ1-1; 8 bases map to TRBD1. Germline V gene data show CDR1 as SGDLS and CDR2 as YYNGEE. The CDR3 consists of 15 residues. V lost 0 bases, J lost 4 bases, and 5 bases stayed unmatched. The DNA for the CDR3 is TGTGCCAGCAGCGTAGGGCCAGGGGGCCTCACTGAAGCTTTCTTT. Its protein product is CASSVGPGGLTEAFF.

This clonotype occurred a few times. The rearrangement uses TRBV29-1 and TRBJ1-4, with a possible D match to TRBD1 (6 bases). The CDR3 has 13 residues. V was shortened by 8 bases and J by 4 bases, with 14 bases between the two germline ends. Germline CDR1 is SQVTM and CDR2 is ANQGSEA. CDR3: CSIRDNDNEKLFF. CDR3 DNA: TGCAGCATCCGGGACAACGATAATGAAAAACTGTTTTTT.

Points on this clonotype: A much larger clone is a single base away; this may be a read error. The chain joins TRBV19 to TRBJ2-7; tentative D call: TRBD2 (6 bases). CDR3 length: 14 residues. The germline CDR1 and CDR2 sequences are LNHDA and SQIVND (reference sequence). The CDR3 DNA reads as TGTGCCAGTAGTGAAAGCGGGCCGGCCTACGAGCAGCACTTC. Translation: CASSESGPAYEQHF.

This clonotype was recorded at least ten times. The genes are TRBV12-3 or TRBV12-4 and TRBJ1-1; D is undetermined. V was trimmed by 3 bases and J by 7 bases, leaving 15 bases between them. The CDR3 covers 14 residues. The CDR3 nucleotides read TGTGCCAGCAGTTTCAGTGGACTGACTGGTGAAGCTTTCTTT. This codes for CASSFSGLTGEAFF.

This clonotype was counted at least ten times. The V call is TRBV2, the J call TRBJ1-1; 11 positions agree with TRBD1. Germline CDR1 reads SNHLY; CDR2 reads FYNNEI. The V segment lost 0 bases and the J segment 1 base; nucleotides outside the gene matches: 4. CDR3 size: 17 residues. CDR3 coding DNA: TGTGCCAGCAGTGAAGCTCGGACAGGGGGCGCGAACACTGAAGCTTTCTTT. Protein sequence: CASSEARTGGANTEAFF.

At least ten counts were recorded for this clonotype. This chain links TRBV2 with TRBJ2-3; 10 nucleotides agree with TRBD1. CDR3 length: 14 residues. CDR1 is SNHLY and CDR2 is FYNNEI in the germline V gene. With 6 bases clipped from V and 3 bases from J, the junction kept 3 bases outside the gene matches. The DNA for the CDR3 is TGTGCCAGCAGCCGGGACAGGGGAACAGATACGCAGTATTTT. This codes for CASSRDRGTDTQYF.

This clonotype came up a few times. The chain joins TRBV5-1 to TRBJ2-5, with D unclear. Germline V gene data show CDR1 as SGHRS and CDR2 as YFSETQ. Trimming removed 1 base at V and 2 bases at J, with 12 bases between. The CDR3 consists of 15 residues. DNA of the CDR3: TGCGCCAGCAGCTTGATATTCGGCTGGCAAGAGACCCAGTACTTC. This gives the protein CASSLIFGWQETQYF.

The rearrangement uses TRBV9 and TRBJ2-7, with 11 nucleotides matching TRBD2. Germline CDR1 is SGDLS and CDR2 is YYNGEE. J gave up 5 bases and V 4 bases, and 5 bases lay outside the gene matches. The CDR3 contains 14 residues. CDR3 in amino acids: CASSPTSGKHEQYF. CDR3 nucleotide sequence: TGTGCCAGCAGCCCGACTAGCGGGAAACACGAGCAGTACTTC.

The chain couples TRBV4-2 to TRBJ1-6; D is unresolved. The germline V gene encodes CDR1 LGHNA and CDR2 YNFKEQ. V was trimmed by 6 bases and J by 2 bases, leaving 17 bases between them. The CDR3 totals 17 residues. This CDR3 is CASRSYHGGTYNSPLHF. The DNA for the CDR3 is TGTGCCAGCAGATCTTACCACGGAGGCACCTATAATTCACCCCTCCACTTT.